A selection of T cell receptor beta chains follows, all from one sample in a study of shared clonotypes between healthy human individuals. The method was immunoSEQ multiplex PCR; TCRdb's version includes in-frame clones alone and lacks a portion of them. In the table there are some 2,100,000 clones, approximately 96% of which are singletons. Sequencing was performed on naive CD4+ T cells sorted from blood. The receptors shown here come from a man in his late teens or twenties in good health. Each CDR3 is given with its conserved first and last residue. A D gene is named only where the DNA matches it firmly. Rows may omit the clone size; those that give it use once, few, many or a size class.

clone_size,v_call,j_call,d_call,cdr3_aa,cdr3_nt
-,TRBV7-9,TRBJ2-7,TRBD1,CASSPLRDRAYEQYF,TGTGCCAGCAGCCCCCTCCGGGACAGGGCCTACGAGCAGTACTTC
-,TRBV27,TRBJ1-2,TRBD1,CASSLSPGTATYGYTF,TGTGCCAGCAGTTTATCGCCCGGGACAGCCACCTATGGCTACACCTTC
-,TRBV5-3,TRBJ2-4,-,CARTQRTRLNIQYF,TGTGCCAGAACGCAACGGACACGATTAAACATTCAGTACTTC
-,TRBV5-4,TRBJ2-1,-,CASSSSVGGNEQFF,TGTGCCAGCAGCTCTAGCGTGGGCGGCAATGAGCAGTTCTTC
-,TRBV10-2,TRBJ1-1,-,CASTRQALNTEAFF,TGCGCCAGCACCCGACAGGCCCTGAACACTGAAGCTTTCTTT
-,TRBV28,TRBJ1-4,TRBD1,CASSSRQGATNEKLFF,TGTGCCAGCAGTTCTCGACAGGGGGCAACTAATGAAAAACTGTTTTTT
-,TRBV28,TRBJ2-7,TRBD1,CASSLCKVRQGAQEQYF,TGTGCCAGCAGTTTATGCAAGGTAAGACAGGGGGCGCAAGAGCAGTACTTC
-,TRBV2,TRBJ1-1,-,CASSVLGGSNTEAFF,TGTGCCAGCAGTGTTCTGGGTGGGTCGAACACTGAAGCTTTCTTT
few,TRBV6-1,TRBJ1-5,-,CASSEDQPQHF,TGTGCCAGCAGTGAAGATCAGCCCCAGCATTTT
-,TRBV27,TRBJ1-2,TRBD1,CASSFSDRAGYGYTF,TGTGCCAGCAGTTTCTCGGACAGGGCGGGCTATGGCTACACCTTC
-,TRBV21-1,TRBJ2-7,-,CASSKLRGYEQYF,TGTGCCAGCAGCAAGTTACGAGGGTACGAGCAGTACTTC
-,TRBV19,TRBJ2-5,-,CASSSWETQYF,TGTGCCAGTAGTAGCTGGGAGACCCAGTACTTC
-,TRBV6-5,TRBJ1-2,-,CASSYSKLGANGYTF,TGTGCCAGCAGTTACTCGAAGCTCGGGGCCAATGGCTACACCTTC
-,TRBV28,TRBJ1-4,-,CATLKGWANEKLFF,TGTGCCACCCTAAAAGGATGGGCTAATGAAAAACTGTTTTTT
-,TRBV18,TRBJ1-1,-,CASKLVTNTEAFF,TGTGCCAGCAAACTCGTTACGAACACTGAAGCTTTCTTT
once,TRBV18,TRBJ2-7,-,CASSPPGLGEQYF,TGTGCCAGCTCACCACCGGGGTTGGGGGAGCAGTACTTC
-,TRBV5-6,TRBJ2-3,-,CASSLVTTDTQYF,TGTGCCAGCAGCTTGGTCACCACAGATACGCAGTATTTT
-,TRBV12-1,TRBJ2-3,-,CASHPGLADRTDTQYF,TGTGCCAGCCACCCGGGGCTAGCGGATCGCACAGATACGCAGTATTTT
-,TRBV7-3,TRBJ1-1,-,CASSGQGENTEAFF,TGTGCCAGCAGCGGGCAGGGTGAAAACACTGAAGCTTTCTTT
-,TRBV10-3,TRBJ1-2,-,CAISPGLGNYGYTF,TGTGCCATTAGTCCGGGACTGGGAAACTATGGCTACACCTTC
-,TRBV5-1,TRBJ2-3,TRBD1,CASSPSTGGGGTQYF,TGCGCCAGCTCCCCCTCGACAGGGGGAGGAGGTACGCAGTATTTT
-,TRBV5-1,TRBJ1-4,TRBD1,CASRHGQGSSNEKLFF,TGCGCCAGCAGACATGGACAGGGGAGTAGTAATGAAAAACTGTTTTTT
-,TRBV5-1,TRBJ1-6,-,CASSLAGGALSPLHF,TGCGCCAGCAGCTTGGCGGGGGGAGCTCTTTCACCCCTCCACTTT
-,TRBV30,TRBJ1-1,TRBD1,CAWVGQGNTEAFF,TGTGCCTGGGTTGGACAGGGGAACACTGAAGCTTTCTTT
-,TRBV5-1,TRBJ1-2,-,CASSPGHPMPGGYTF,TGCGCCAGCAGCCCGGGACATCCTATGCCTGGTGGCTACACCTTC
-,TRBV28,TRBJ2-7,-,CASSLPGLMRTYEQYF,TGTGCCAGCAGTTTACCGGGACTCATGAGGACCTACGAGCAGTACTTC
-,TRBV11-1,TRBJ1-3,TRBD1,CASRQGTPSGNTIYF,TGTGCCAGCAGACAGGGGACACCCTCTGGAAACACCATATATTTT
few,TRBV27,TRBJ2-7,TRBD1,CASSLGQGGSYEQYF,TGTGCCAGCAGTTTAGGACAGGGAGGCTCCTACGAGCAGTACTTC
-,TRBV7-3,TRBJ1-6,TRBD1,CASSLDRGNSPLHF,TGTGCCAGCAGCTTAGACAGGGGAAATTCACCCCTCCACTTT
once,TRBV7-9,TRBJ1-6,TRBD1,CASSFTGTGGALSPLHF,TGTGCCAGCAGCTTTACCGGGACAGGGGGCGCTTTGTCACCCCTCCACTTT
-,TRBV6-1,TRBJ2-7,-,CASSDQGNYEQYF,TGTGCCAGCAGTGACCAGGGTAACTACGAGCAGTACTTC
-,TRBV19,TRBJ1-3,TRBD1,CATAGGPSGNTIYF,TGTGCCACCGCAGGGGGCCCCTCTGGAAACACCATATATTTT
once,TRBV10-2,TRBJ2-7,-,CASSLTGDYEQYF,TGCGCCAGCAGCCTCACAGGCGATTACGAGCAGTACTTC
-,TRBV5-1,TRBJ1-6,-,CASSSSTDNSPLHF,TGCGCCAGCAGCTCCTCCACGGACAATTCACCCCTCCACTTT
-,TRBV6-6,TRBJ2-2,TRBD2,CASSYFAGENTGELFF,TGTGCCAGCAGTTACTTCGCGGGGGAAAACACCGGGGAGCTGTTTTTT
once,TRBV28,TRBJ2-6,-,CASSLRAGSGGSGANVLTF,TGTGCCAGCAGTTTAAGAGCAGGGTCCGGTGGATCTGGGGCCAACGTCCTGACTTTC
once,TRBV6-1,TRBJ1-5,-,CASSESWGGQPQHF,TGTGCCAGCAGTGAAAGCTGGGGAGGTCAGCCCCAGCATTTT
-,TRBV7-2,TRBJ2-5,-,CASRNGQTQYF,TGTGCCAGCAGGAACGGACAGACCCAGTACTTC
-,TRBV7-2,TRBJ1-3,-,CASSIVNSGNTIYF,TGTGCCAGCAGTATAGTCAACTCTGGAAACACCATATATTTT
-,TRBV11-2,TRBJ1-3,-,CASSPGQLNKPYSGNTIYF,TGTGCCAGCAGCCCCGGACAGCTGAATAAACCCTACTCTGGAAACACCATATATTTT
-,TRBV10-3,TRBJ2-7,TRBD1,CAISTAGGPYEQYF,TGTGCCATCAGTACGGCAGGGGGCCCCTACGAGCAGTACTTC
-,TRBV18,TRBJ2-5,-,CASSPRTGETQYF,TGTGCCAGCTCACCTAGGACCGGAGAGACCCAGTACTTC
-,TRBV18,TRBJ1-3,-,CASSPSANGGNTIYF,TGTGCCAGCTCACCGTCTGCGAACGGAGGAAACACCATATATTTT
-,TRBV5-5,TRBJ2-7,-,CASSLLTGIYYEQYF,TGTGCCAGCAGCCTCCTAACAGGGATTTACTACGAGCAGTACTTC
-,TRBV6-5,TRBJ1-1,-,CASRPTGLKEAFF,TGTGCCAGCAGGCCGACAGGTCTCAAGGAAGCTTTCTTT
-,TRBV19,TRBJ1-2,-,CASSKVRDYGYTF,TGTGCCAGTAGTAAGGTCAGGGACTATGGCTACACCTTC
-,TRBV28,TRBJ2-3,-,CASCPFRDTQYF,TGTGCCAGCTGTCCTTTTAGGGATACGCAGTATTTT
-,TRBV10-2,TRBJ1-2,-,CASSELTGHNYGYTF,TGCGCCAGCAGTGAGCTAACAGGGCATAACTATGGCTACACCTTC
-,TRBV5-1,TRBJ2-3,-,CASSTRTGTDTQYF,TGCGCCAGCAGCACTAGAACAGGGACAGATACGCAGTATTTT
-,TRBV27,TRBJ2-7,-,CASRGAGMPYEQYF,TGTGCCAGCAGGGGGGCAGGGATGCCCTACGAGCAGTACTTC
-,TRBV7-2,TRBJ2-5,TRBD1,CASSLEAGGVETQYF,TGTGCCAGCAGCTTAGAGGCAGGGGGCGTGGAGACCCAGTACTTC
-,TRBV2,TRBJ1-5,-,CASSEEGQGQPQHF,TGTGCCAGCAGTGAAGAGGGGCAGGGTCAGCCCCAGCATTTT
-,TRBV18,TRBJ2-2,-,CASSRDSTGELFF,TGTGCCAGCTCACGCGACAGCACGGGGGAGCTGTTTTTT
-,TRBV28,TRBJ1-3,-,CASIKGGAGNTIYF,TGTGCCAGCATCAAGGGGGGGGCTGGAAACACCATATATTTT
-,TRBV29-1,TRBJ1-1,TRBD1,CSVSGQANTEAFF,TGCAGCGTTTCGGGACAGGCAAACACTGAAGCTTTCTTT